This T cell receptor (beta chain) was captured by sequencing in a study of T cells after yellow fever vaccination. Regarding the study as a whole: Few clonotypes appeared in both CD4 and CD8 compartments.

This clonotype has at least ten counts. The antigen is undetermined. TCRdb re-derived calls from the 5' RACE reads in MiXCR, one entry per CDR3 protein. Among about 320,000 distinct CDR3 sequences listed, around 10% were seen once. V lost 4 bases to trimming and J lost 6 bases, with 22 bases between them. Germline V gene data show CDR1 as MNHEY and CDR2 as SMNVEV (reference sequence). The CDR3 runs 16 residues. Source: CD4+ T cells sorted from PBMCs, taken 45 days after the yellow fever booster vaccination. This chain links TRBV27 with TRBJ2-7; TRBD2 might be the D (6 bases). The origin of this receptor is a young man who received the YFV17D yellow fever vaccine. The CDR3 region has the DNA TGTGCCAGCAGTTATTGGAGGGGCGAGGATCTCTCCGAGCAGTACGTC. Encoded protein: CASSYWRGEDLSEQYV.